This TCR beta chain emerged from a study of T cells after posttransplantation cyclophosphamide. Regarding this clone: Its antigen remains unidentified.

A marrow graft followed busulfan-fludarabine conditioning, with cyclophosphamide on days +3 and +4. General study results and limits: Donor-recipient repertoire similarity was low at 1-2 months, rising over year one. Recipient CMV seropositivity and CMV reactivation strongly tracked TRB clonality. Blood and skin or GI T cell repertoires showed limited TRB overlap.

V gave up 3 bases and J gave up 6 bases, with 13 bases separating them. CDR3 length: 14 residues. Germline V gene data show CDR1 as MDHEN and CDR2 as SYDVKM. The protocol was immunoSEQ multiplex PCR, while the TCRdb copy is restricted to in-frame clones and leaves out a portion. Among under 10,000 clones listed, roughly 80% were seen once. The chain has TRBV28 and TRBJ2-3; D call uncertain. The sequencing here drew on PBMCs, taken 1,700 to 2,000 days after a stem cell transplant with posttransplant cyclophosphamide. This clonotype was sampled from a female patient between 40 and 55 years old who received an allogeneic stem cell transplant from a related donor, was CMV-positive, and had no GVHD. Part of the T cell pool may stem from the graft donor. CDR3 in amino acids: CASSFHDIKDTQYF. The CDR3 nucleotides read TGTGCCAGCAGTTTCCACGACATTAAGGATACGCAGTATTTT.